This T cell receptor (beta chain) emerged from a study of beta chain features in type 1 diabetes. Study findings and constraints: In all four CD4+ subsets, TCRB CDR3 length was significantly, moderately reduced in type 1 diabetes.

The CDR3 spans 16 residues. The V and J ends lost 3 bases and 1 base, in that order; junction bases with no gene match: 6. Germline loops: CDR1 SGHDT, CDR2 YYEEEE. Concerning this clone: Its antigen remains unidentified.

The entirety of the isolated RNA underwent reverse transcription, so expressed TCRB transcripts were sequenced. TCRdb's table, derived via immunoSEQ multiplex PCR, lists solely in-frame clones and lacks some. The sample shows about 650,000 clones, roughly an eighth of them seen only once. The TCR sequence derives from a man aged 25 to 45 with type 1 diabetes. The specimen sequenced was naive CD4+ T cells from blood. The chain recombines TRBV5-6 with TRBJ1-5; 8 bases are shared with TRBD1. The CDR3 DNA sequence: TGTGCCAGCAGCTCAGGGGGCAGGTGGAGCAATCAGCCCCAGCATTTT. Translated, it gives CASSSGGRWSNQPQHF.